The text below deals with one TCR beta chain. Its antigen is still unknown. Repertoires were generated with immunoSEQ multiplex PCR, while TCRdb's copy carries only in-frame clones and drops some. The sample has approximately 270,000 clones; almost 90% are singletons. The data were taken from a study of cytomegalovirus exposure and HLA in healthy donors. Study results and limitations: In vitro checks showed that a few CMV-associated chains really do target CMV antigens.

The V and J ends lost 3 bases and 1 base, in that order; junction bases with no gene match: 11. This CDR3 region has 18 residues. The germline gives CDR1 ENHRY, CDR2 SYGVKD. These donors were members of the roughly 130-subject validation cohort, a group separate from the roughly 670-subject first cohort. The sample consisted of PBMCs. This receptor was obtained from a woman aged 18-35 years in good health and CMV-seronegative. V and J are TRBV10-3 and TRBJ1-1; 10 bases fit TRBD1. CDR3 DNA: TGTGCCATCAGTGACCGCCCCGGGACAGGGGACAGGAACACTGAAGCTTTCTTT. Translated, it gives CAISDRPGTGDRNTEAFF.